This T cell receptor (beta chain) was sequenced for a study of OX40 agonist ivuxolimab in advanced cancers. Study background: The dose-escalation group included hepatocellular carcinoma, melanoma, renal cell carcinoma and head and neck cancer.

Here immunoSEQ multiplex PCR was the method, and the copy in TCRdb shows in-frame clones only, minus some. The repertoire consists of some 47,000 clones, with 80% occurring once and the leading ten covering about 6.8%. Looked up from germline, CDR1 is MNHNS and CDR2 is SASEGT. The CDR3 totals 16 residues. Trimming removed 4 bases from V and 3 bases from J; junction bases left unmatched: 5. This sequence joins TRBV6-1 and TRBJ2-1, with 11 nucleotides matching TRBD2. Sequencing used CD4+ or CD8+ T cells sorted from blood, obtained in a trial of the OX40 agonist ivuxolimab. The sequence was collected from an adult with an advanced solid tumor such as melanoma, head and neck, liver or kidney cancer. CDR3 in amino acids: CASSGGLAAFYNEQFF. DNA of the CDR3: TGTGCCAGCAGTGGGGGACTAGCGGCTTTCTACAATGAGCAGTTCTTC.